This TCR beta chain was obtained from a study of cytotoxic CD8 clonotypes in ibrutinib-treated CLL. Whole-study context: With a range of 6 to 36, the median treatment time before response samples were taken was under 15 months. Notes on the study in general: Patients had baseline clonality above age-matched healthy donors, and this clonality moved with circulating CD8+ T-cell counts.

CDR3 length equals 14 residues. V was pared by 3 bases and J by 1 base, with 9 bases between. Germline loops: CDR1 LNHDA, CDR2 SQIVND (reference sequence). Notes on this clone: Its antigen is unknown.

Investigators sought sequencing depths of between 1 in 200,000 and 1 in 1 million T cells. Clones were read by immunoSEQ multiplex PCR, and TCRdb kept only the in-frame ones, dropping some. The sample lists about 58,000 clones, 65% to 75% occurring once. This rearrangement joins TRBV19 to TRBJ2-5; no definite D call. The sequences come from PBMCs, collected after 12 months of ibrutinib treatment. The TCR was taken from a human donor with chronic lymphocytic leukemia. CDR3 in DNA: TGTGCCAGTAGTATGGGGATTGCCCAAGAGACCCAGTACTTC. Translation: CASSMGIAQETQYF.